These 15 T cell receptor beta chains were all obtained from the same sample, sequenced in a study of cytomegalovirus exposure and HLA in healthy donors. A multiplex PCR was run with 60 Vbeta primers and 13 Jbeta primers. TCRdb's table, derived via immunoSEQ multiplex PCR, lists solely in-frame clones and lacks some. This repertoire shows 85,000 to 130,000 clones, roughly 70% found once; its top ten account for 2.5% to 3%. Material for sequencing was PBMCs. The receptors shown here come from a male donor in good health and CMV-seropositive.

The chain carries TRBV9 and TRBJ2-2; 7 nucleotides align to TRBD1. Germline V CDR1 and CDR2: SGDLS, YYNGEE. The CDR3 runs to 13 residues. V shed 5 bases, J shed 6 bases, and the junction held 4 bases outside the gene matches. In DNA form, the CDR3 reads TGTGCCAGCAGAAAAGACAGGGCCGGGGAGCTGTTTTTT. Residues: CASRKDRAGELFF.

CDR3 DNA sequence: TGTGCCAGCAGTCAGGGGGTGGTTGAAAAACTGTTTTTT. As protein: CASSQGVVEKLFF. V usage is TRBV2 and J usage is TRBJ1-4; 7 bases match TRBD1. Germline V gene lookup returns CDR1 SNHLY and CDR2 FYNNEI. The V gene end was trimmed by 5 bases and the J gene end by 7 bases; junction bases not matched to a gene: 4. The CDR3 is made up of 13 amino acids.

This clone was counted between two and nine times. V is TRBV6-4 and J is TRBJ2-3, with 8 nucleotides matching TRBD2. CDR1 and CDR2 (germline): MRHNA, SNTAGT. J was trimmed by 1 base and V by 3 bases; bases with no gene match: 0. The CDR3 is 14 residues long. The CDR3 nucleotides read TGTGCCAGCAGTGAAGCGGGGGGCACAGATACGCAGTATTTT. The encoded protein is CASSEAGGTDTQYF.

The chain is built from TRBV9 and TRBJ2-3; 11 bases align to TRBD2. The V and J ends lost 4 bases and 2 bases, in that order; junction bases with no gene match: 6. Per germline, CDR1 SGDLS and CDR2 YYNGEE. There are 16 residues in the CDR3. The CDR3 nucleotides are TGTGCCAGCAGCTCTAGCGGGGGGCCCCTCACAGATACGCAGTATTTT. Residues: CASSSSGGPLTDTQYF.

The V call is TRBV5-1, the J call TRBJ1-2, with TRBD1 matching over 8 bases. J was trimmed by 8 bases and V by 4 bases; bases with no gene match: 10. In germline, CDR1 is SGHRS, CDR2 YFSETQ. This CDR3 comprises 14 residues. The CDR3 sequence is CASSVDTGGGGYTF. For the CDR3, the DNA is TGCGCCAGCAGCGTAGACACAGGGGGTGGAGGCTACACCTTC. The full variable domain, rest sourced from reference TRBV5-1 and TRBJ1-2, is KAGVTQTPRYLIKTRGQQVTLSCSPISGHRSVSWYQQTPGQGLQFLFEYFSETQRNKGNFPGRFSGRQFSNSRSEMNVSTLELGDSALYLCASSVDTGGGGYTFGSGTRLTVV.

CDR3 residues: CASSGLAGTDTQYF. In nucleotides, the CDR3 is TGTGCCAGCTCGGGACTAGCGGGCACAGATACGCAGTATTTT. The chain combines TRBV6-5 with TRBJ2-3, with 11 bases matching TRBD2. CDR3 length equals 14 residues. V lost 8 bases, J lost 1 base, and 2 bases stayed unmatched. The V gene's germline CDR1 is MNHEY and CDR2 SVGAGI.

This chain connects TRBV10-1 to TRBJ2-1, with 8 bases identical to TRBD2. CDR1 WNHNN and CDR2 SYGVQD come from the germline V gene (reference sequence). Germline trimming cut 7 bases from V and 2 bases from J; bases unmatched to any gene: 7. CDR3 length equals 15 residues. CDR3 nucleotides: TGCGCCAGCACCCGACTAGCGACGACCTACAATGAGCAGTTCTTC. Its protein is CASTRLATTYNEQFF.

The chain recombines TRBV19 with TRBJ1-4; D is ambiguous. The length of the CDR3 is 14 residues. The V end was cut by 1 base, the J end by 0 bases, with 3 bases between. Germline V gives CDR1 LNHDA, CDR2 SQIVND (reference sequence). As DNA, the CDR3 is TGTGCCAGTAGTATAGCCGCAACTAATGAAAAACTGTTTTTT. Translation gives CASSIAATNEKLFF.

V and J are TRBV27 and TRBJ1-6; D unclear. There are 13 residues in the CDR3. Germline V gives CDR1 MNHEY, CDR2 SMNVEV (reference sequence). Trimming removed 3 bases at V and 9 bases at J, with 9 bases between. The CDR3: CASSLDFGSPLHF. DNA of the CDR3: TGTGCCAGCAGTTTGGACTTTGGTTCACCCCTCCACTTT.

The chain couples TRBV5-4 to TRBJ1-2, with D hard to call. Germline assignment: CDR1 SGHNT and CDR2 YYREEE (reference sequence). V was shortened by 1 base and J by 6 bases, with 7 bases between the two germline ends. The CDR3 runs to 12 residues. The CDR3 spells CASSLMRDGYTF. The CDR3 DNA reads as TGTGCCAGCAGCTTGATGAGGGATGGCTACACCTTC.

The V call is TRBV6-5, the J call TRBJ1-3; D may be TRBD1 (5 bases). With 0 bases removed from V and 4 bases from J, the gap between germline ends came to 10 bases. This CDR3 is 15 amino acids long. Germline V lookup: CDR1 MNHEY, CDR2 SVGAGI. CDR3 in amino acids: CASSYSRTFGNTIYF. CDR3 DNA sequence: TGTGCCAGCAGTTACTCGCGGACATTCGGAAACACCATATATTTT.

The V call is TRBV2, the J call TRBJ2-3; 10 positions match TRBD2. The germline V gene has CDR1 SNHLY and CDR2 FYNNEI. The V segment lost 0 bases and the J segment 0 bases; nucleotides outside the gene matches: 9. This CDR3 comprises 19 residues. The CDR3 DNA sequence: TGTGCCAGCAGTGAAGCTAGGCTAGCGGGAGACACTAGCACAGATACGCAGTATTTT. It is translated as CASSEARLAGDTSTDTQYF.

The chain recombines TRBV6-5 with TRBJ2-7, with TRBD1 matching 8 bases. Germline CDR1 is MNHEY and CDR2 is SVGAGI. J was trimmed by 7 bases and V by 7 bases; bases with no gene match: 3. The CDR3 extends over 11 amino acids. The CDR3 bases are TGTGCCAGCACCAGGGGGCTTGAGCAGTACTTC. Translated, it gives CASTRGLEQYF.

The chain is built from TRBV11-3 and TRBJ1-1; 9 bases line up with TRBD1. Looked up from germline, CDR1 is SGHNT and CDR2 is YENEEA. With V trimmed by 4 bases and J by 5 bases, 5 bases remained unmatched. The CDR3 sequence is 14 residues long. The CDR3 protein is CASSWGQGVTEAFF. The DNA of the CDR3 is TGTGCCAGCAGCTGGGGACAGGGAGTGACTGAAGCTTTCTTT.

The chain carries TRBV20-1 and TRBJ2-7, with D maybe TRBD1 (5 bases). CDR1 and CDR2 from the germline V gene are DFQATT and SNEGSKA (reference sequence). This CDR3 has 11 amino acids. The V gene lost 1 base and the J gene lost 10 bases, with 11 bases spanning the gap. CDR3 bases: TGCAGTGCTAGAGTGTCAGGGAATCAGTACTTC. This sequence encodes CSARVSGNQYF.